The rows below give T cell receptor beta chains drawn from one sample of a study of beta chain features in type 1 diabetes. Here immunoSEQ multiplex PCR was the method, and the copy in TCRdb shows in-frame clones only, minus some. The data hold approximately 470,000 clones, with approximately 31% observed a single time. Sequencing was done on a sample of naive CD4+ T cells from blood. These receptors were collected from a man between 18 and 35 years old in good health. The CDR3 runs from the conserved cysteine through the conserved F or W. Fields, in order: D gene, V gene, clone size, J gene, CDR3 protein, CDR3 DNA. D genes are given only for firm matches. Where a row states a size, it is once, few, many or the class of an expanded clone; other rows omit it.

-,TRBV2,-,TRBJ1-5,CASRRTAFSNQPQHF,TGTGCCAGCAGGCGGACGGCCTTTAGCAATCAGCCCCAGCATTTT
-,TRBV7-9,few,TRBJ1-1,CASSRTDRAEAFF,TGTGCCAGCAGTCGGACAGATCGCGCTGAAGCTTTCTTT
-,TRBV28,-,TRBJ1-2,CASSSPWTAIYGYTF,TGTGCCAGCAGTTCCCCCTGGACAGCCATCTATGGCTACACCTTC
-,TRBV7-2,-,TRBJ2-3,CASSRRGDTQYF,TGTGCCAGCAGCCGACGGGGGGATACGCAGTATTTT
-,TRBV6-1,-,TRBJ2-1,CASSEGQSSYNEQFF,TGTGCCAGCAGTGAAGGGCAAAGCTCCTACAATGAGCAGTTCTTC
-,TRBV9,-,TRBJ2-4,CASSDGLGAKNIQYF,TGTGCCAGCAGCGATGGACTGGGAGCCAAAAACATTCAGTACTTC
-,TRBV4-2,-,TRBJ2-1,CASSQEERHNEQFF,TGTGCCAGCAGCCAAGAAGAGCGGCACAATGAGCAGTTCTTC
-,TRBV7-2,once,TRBJ2-7,CASSLPGHPLGQYF,TGTGCCAGCAGCTTACCGGGACACCCCCTAGGGCAGTACTTC
TRBD1,TRBV15,-,TRBJ2-7,CATSKDRDSYEQYF,TGTGCCACCAGCAAGGACAGGGACTCCTACGAGCAGTACTTC
-,TRBV9,few,TRBJ2-1,CASSVSLLDGQFF,TGTGCCAGCAGCGTATCGCTCCTCGACGGGCAGTTCTTC
-,TRBV20-1,-,TRBJ2-7,CSASGKGQYF,TGCAGTGCGTCAGGGAAAGGGCAGTACTTC
TRBD1,TRBV7-2,-,TRBJ2-7,CASSRDRGEQYF,TGTGCCAGCAGCCGCGACAGGGGCGAGCAGTACTTC
TRBD2,TRBV18,-,TRBJ2-7,CASSPLAGHEQYF,TGTGCCAGCTCCCCGCTAGCGGGACACGAGCAGTACTTC
-,TRBV7-2,few,TRBJ2-3,CASSLALTVTDTQYF,TGTGCCAGCAGCTTAGCTTTGACAGTCACAGATACGCAGTATTTT
TRBD1,TRBV6-1,-,TRBJ2-7,CASNPDRGRYEQYF,TGTGCCAGCAACCCTGACAGGGGGCGATACGAGCAGTACTTC
-,TRBV4-1,-,TRBJ2-7,CASSHPAVSYEQYF,TGCGCCAGCAGCCACCCGGCGGTCTCCTACGAGCAGTACTTC
-,TRBV9,-,TRBJ2-5,CASSGDLGTSQETQYF,TGTGCCAGCAGTGGAGACCTCGGGACGAGCCAAGAGACCCAGTACTTC
-,TRBV19,-,TRBJ2-1,CASSMRRTIYNEQFF,TGTGCCAGTAGTATGCGTCGGACTATTTACAATGAGCAGTTCTTC
-,TRBV4-3,-,TRBJ1-1,CASSQVPGPPNTEAFF,TGCGCCAGCAGCCAAGTCCCGGGACCGCCGAACACTGAAGCTTTCTTT
-,TRBV9,-,TRBJ1-1,CASSVDLNTEAFF,TGTGCCAGCAGCGTAGACCTAAACACTGAAGCTTTCTTT
-,TRBV7-2,few,TRBJ2-5,CASSFQRGHETQYF,TGTGCCAGCAGCTTTCAACGGGGGCACGAGACCCAGTACTTC
TRBD2,TRBV2,few,TRBJ2-3,CASRTKRGLAGPDTQYF,TGTGCCAGCAGGACCAAGAGGGGACTAGCGGGACCAGATACGCAGTATTTT
TRBD2,TRBV27,few,TRBJ2-7,CATGRSGAYEQYF,TGTGCCACCGGCCGGAGCGGGGCCTACGAGCAGTACTTC
TRBD2,TRBV9,-,TRBJ2-7,CASSVGGSGADYEQYF,TGTGCCAGCAGCGTAGGAGGGAGCGGGGCCGACTACGAGCAGTACTTC
TRBD1,TRBV4-3,-,TRBJ2-7,CASSLDRGRVEQYF,TGCGCCAGCAGCCTGGACAGGGGCCGGGTCGAGCAGTACTTC
-,TRBV5-4,-,TRBJ2-2,CASSLAGIGELFF,TGTGCCAGCAGCTTGGCCGGAATCGGGGAGCTGTTTTTT
TRBD1,TRBV7-2,once,TRBJ2-5,CASSLVRGTLETQYF,TGTGCCAGCAGCTTAGTCAGGGGGACACTAGAGACCCAGTACTTC
-,TRBV2,-,TRBJ1-5,CASSRVLSNQPQHF,TGTGCCAGCAGCAGGGTATTGAGCAATCAGCCCCAGCATTTT
-,TRBV2,few,TRBJ2-7,CASSEITTGRPNEQYF,TGTGCCAGCAGTGAAATAACGACAGGAAGGCCGAACGAGCAGTACTTC
TRBD2,TRBV9,-,TRBJ2-1,CASSVEAGVRYEQFF,TGTGCCAGCAGCGTAGAAGCGGGAGTGAGGTATGAGCAGTTCTTC
TRBD2,TRBV5-1,-,TRBJ2-5,CASSFGLAGRETQYF,TGCGCCAGCAGCTTCGGACTAGCGGGGCGCGAGACCCAGTACTTC
-,TRBV29-1,-,TRBJ1-4,CSVEKEGEKLFF,TGCAGCGTTGAGAAGGAGGGTGAAAAACTGTTTTTT
-,TRBV4-3,-,TRBJ1-4,CASSLSWGTNEKLFF,TGCGCCAGCAGCCTCTCATGGGGTACTAATGAAAAACTGTTTTTT
-,TRBV14,once,TRBJ2-7,CASSKGLTREQYF,TGTGCCAGCAGCAAAGGACTGACTCGCGAGCAGTACTTC
-,TRBV11-2,-,TRBJ2-1,CASSLAPEAAEQFF,TGTGCCAGCAGCTTAGCCCCTGAGGCGGCTGAGCAGTTCTTC